The 28 T cell receptor beta chains in this list originate from one sample, sequenced in a study of blood T cell repertoires in COVID-19 (TCRdb year 2020). Library preparation employed the immunoSEQ multiplex PCR assay. TCRdb carries this immuneACCESS record with in-frame sequences only. Its versions omit some clonotypes, under half of them owing to an unresolved V gene in the studies checked, with the rest unexplained. The sample contains some 190,000 clones, around 76% of them found a single time. Roughly 8.7% of the sample rests with the top ten. Sequenced: peripheral blood. Receptors were obtained from a woman between 50 and 59 years old with active or convalescent COVID-19.

A single count supports this clone. The V call is TRBV4-3, the J call TRBJ2-2, with a tentative D call TRBD2 (6 bases). CDR1 is LGHNA and CDR2 is YSLEER in the germline V gene. The CDR3 spans 17 residues. The V and J ends lost 1 base and 7 bases respectively, with 19 bases between them. CDR3 in amino acids: CASSQVPGVGLNGELFF. CDR3 coding DNA: TGCGCCAGCAGCCAAGTTCCGGGGGTAGGGTTAAACGGGGAGCTGTTTTTT.

In this sample, this clone turned up a few times. The chain employs TRBV19 and TRBJ1-6; 7 bases fit TRBD1. The J segment lost 7 bases and the V segment lost 1 base, leaving 10 bases of the junction unmatched. Germline CDR1 reads LNHDA; CDR2 reads SQIVND (reference sequence). This CDR3 has 17 residues. The CDR3 region has the DNA TGTGCCAGTAGTATAGCTGGCCAGGGGGTGCCGAATTCACCCCTCCACTTT. It translates to CASSIAGQGVPNSPLHF.

The genes are TRBV7-8 and TRBJ1-4; D is unresolved. CDR3 size: 16 residues. Germline V CDR1 and CDR2: SGHVS, FQNEAQ. Trimming removed 3 bases from V and 7 bases from J, with 18 bases in between. The CDR3: CASSFQSTTAGEKLFF. Written as DNA, the CDR3 is TGTGCCAGCAGCTTTCAATCCACAACGGCGGGTGAAAAACTGTTTTTT.

The CDR3 DNA sequence: TGTGCCAGCACTAGGGACAGGGGGCGAGAGGAGACCCAGTACTTC. Residues: CASTRDRGREETQYF. The chain links TRBV2 to TRBJ2-5; the match to TRBD1 covers 12 bases. The junction had 8 bases not matched to a gene; V was cut back by 7 bases and J by 5 bases. The CDR3 consists of 15 residues. CDR1 SNHLY and CDR2 FYNNEI come from the germline V gene.

The rearrangement links TRBV12-1 to TRBJ1-1; the table's D gene call, TRBD1, was not cross checked with the DNA. TRBV12-1 counts as a pseudogene. This CDR3 is 15 amino acids long. In DNA form, the CDR3 reads TGTGCCAGCAGCTTTGCCGGACAGAGAATTACTGAAGCTTTCTTT. This gives the protein CASSFAGQRITEAFF.

This sequence joins TRBV15 and TRBJ2-1; TRBD1 agrees at 8 bases. This CDR3 comprises 18 residues. Germline CDR1 is LNHNV and CDR2 is YYDKDF (reference sequence). Trimming removed 0 bases from V and 3 bases from J; junction bases left unmatched: 10. CDR3 sequence: CATSRDEFETGVYNEQFF. CDR3 nucleotides: TGTGCCACCAGCAGAGATGAGTTCGAGACAGGGGTCTACAATGAGCAGTTCTTC.

The V gene is TRBV11-2, the J gene TRBJ2-1; weak D call: TRBD2 (6 bases). Germline V gene data show CDR1 as SGHAT and CDR2 as FQNNGV. Trimming removed 5 bases at V and 7 bases at J, with 12 bases between. The CDR3 has 13 amino acids. CDR3 protein: CASSTSLANEQFF. The CDR3 bases are TGTGCCAGCAGCACCTCCCTAGCGAATGAGCAGTTCTTC.

This clone occurred a few times. The chain couples TRBV19 to TRBJ2-1; tentatively, D is TRBD1 (6 bases). V was shortened by 5 bases and J by 10 bases, with 18 bases between the two germline ends. Germline V gives CDR1 LNHDA, CDR2 SQIVND (reference sequence). The CDR3 has 14 residues. CDR3 sequence: CASSSNGQHGEQFF. The CDR3 DNA reads TGTGCCAGTAGTTCCAATGGACAGCATGGGGAGCAGTTCTTC.

The chain links TRBV11-1 to TRBJ2-3; D possibly corresponds to TRBD1 (5 bases). V was cut by 2 bases and J by 1 base, with 7 bases left in between. Germline V CDR1 and CDR2: SGHAT, FQDESV (reference sequence). The CDR3 length is 14 residues. The chain's CDR3 is CASSLLQGTDTQYF. As DNA, the CDR3 is TGTGCCAGCAGCTTATTACAGGGCACAGATACGCAGTATTTT.

The rearrangement links TRBV2 to TRBJ1-2, with TRBD1 as a possible D gene (5 bases). The CDR3 is 17 residues long. Germline assignment: CDR1 SNHLY and CDR2 FYNNEI. V was shortened by 4 bases and J by 0 bases, with 18 bases between the two germline ends. CDR3 in amino acids: CASSGPGYRVANYGYTF. The CDR3 nucleotides are TGTGCCAGCAGTGGACCAGGGTATCGGGTAGCTAACTATGGCTACACCTTC.

The CDR3 protein is CASSYLAGELFF. The CDR3 DNA reads TGTGCCAGCAGCTACTTAGCCGGGGAGCTGTTTTTT. The chain recombines TRBV7-2 with TRBJ2-2, with D hard to call. Trimming stripped 4 bases from V and 6 bases from J, with 6 bases between. Per germline, CDR1 SGHTA and CDR2 FQGNSA. The CDR3 consists of 12 residues.

The chain couples TRBV19 to TRBJ2-5, with D maybe TRBD1 (6 bases). CDR3 length equals 15 residues. Trimming took off 7 bases at V and 5 bases at J, with 20 bases between the two ends. Germline-derived CDR1 and CDR2 are LNHDA and SQIVND (reference sequence). This chain's CDR3 is CASTQGPGIGETQYF. In nucleotides, the CDR3 is TGTGCCAGTACTCAGGGGCCGGGGATAGGCGAGACCCAGTACTTC. The entire variable domain, with the rest obtained from reference TRBV19 and TRBJ2-5, is as follows: DGGITQSPKYLFRKEGQNVTLSCEQNLNHDAMYWYRQDPGQGLRLIYYSQIVNDFQKGDIAEGYSVSREKKESFPLTVTSAQKNPTAFYLCASTQGPGIGETQYFGPGTRLLVL.

This chain links TRBV4-3 with TRBJ2-7; the D gene is possibly TRBD1 (7 bases). The germline V gene encodes CDR1 LGHNA and CDR2 YSLEER. The CDR3 extends over 16 amino acids. Trimming stripped 3 bases from V and 2 bases from J, with 17 bases between. CDR3 sequence reads: CASSHQRSGGTYEQYF. The CDR3 bases are TGCGCCAGCAGCCACCAAAGGTCAGGGGGGACCTACGAGCAGTACTTC.

This sequence joins TRBV6-5 and TRBJ1-2, with 7 nucleotides matching TRBD1. With V trimmed by 0 bases and J by 1 base, 2 bases remained unmatched. The CDR3 consists of 15 residues. Per germline, CDR1 MNHEY and CDR2 SVGAGI. CDR3 region: CASSYSTGLNYGYTF. CDR3 nucleotides: TGTGCCAGCAGTTACTCGACAGGGCTTAACTATGGCTACACCTTC.

This clone was found many times. The rearrangement joins TRBV6-5 to TRBJ1-6, with 7 bases fitting TRBD1. The CDR3 totals 15 residues. Germline values: CDR1 MNHEY, CDR2 SVGAGI. V lost 6 bases, J lost 9 bases, and 11 bases stayed unmatched. The CDR3 region is CASSVRQGRSSPLHF. CDR3 nucleotide sequence: TGTGCCAGCAGCGTCAGACAGGGCCGTAGTTCACCCCTCCACTTT.

This clone was counted only a few times. V usage is TRBV7-2 and J usage is TRBJ1-6; weak D call: TRBD1 (5 bases). Trimming pared 9 bases from V and 9 bases from J, leaving 18 bases between. The CDR3 covers 14 residues. Germline V lookup: CDR1 SGHTA, CDR2 FQGNSA. The CDR3 region is CASRRGASGSPLHF. The DNA for the CDR3 is TGTGCCAGTAGAAGGGGCGCAAGTGGTTCACCCCTCCACTTT. The full variable domain, with the rest looked up from reference TRBV7-2 and TRBJ1-6, is GAGVSQSPSNKVTEKGKDVELRCDPISGHTALYWYRQSLGQGLEFLIYFQGNSAPDKSGLPSDRFSAERTGGSVSTLTIQRTQQEDSAVYLCASRRGASGSPLHFGNGTRLTVT.

The chain links TRBV19 to TRBJ1-2; 10 bases are shared with TRBD1. In germline, CDR1 is LNHDA, CDR2 SQIVND (reference sequence). The CDR3 is made up of 13 amino acids. The V and J ends lost 10 bases and 3 bases, in that order; junction bases with no gene match: 5. DNA of the CDR3: TGTGCCACAGCGACAGGGGGCGACTATGGCTACACCTTC. It yields the protein CATATGGDYGYTF.

The chain carries TRBV2 and TRBJ2-3; 9 nucleotides align to TRBD1. The CDR3 covers 14 residues. V dropped 10 bases and J dropped 6; count of bases not matched to a gene: 11. Germline-derived CDR1 and CDR2 are SNHLY and FYNNEI. The CDR3 loop reads CATLQGAKGDTQYF. The DNA of the CDR3 is TGTGCCACCCTACAGGGGGCGAAGGGGGATACGCAGTATTTT.

The chain combines TRBV10-1 with TRBJ2-7; no clear D. The V and J ends lost 4 bases and 3 bases respectively, with 13 bases between them. The CDR3 covers 14 residues. Germline V gene lookup returns CDR1 WNHNN and CDR2 SYGVQD (reference sequence). The CDR3 coding sequence is TGCGCCAGCAGTGCTGGCGGATCCGACTACGAGCAGTACTTC. It specifies CASSAGGSDYEQYF.

The chain is built from TRBV3-1 (or the pseudogene TRBV3-2) and TRBJ2-3, with TRBD2 as a possible D gene (5 bases). Looked up from germline, CDR1 is LGHDT and CDR2 is YNNKEL (reference sequence). The CDR3 length is 14 residues. The germline V and J ends were trimmed by 1 base and 1 base, with 6 bases remaining between them. The DNA of the CDR3 is TGTGCCAGCAGCCAAGTCGGGGGCACAGATACGCAGTATTTT. Its translation: CASSQVGGTDTQYF.

The chain carries TRBV28 and TRBJ1-5; D may be TRBD1 (6 bases). Germline CDR1 and CDR2: MDHEN and SYDVKM. Trimming left V 5 bases short and J 6 bases short, with 17 bases between. This CDR3 is built from 15 residues. In nucleotides, the CDR3 is TGTGCCAGCAGTCTAGGCTCAGGGGCTCCTCAGCCCCAGCATTTT. Protein product: CASSLGSGAPQPQHF.

The rearrangement links TRBV5-3 to TRBJ2-7, with TRBD1 as a possible D gene (5 bases). TRBV5-3 is filed as an ORF, its function uncertain. The V end lost 1 base, the J end lost 0 bases, and 17 bases lay between the germline ends. The CDR3 length is 17 residues. The CDR3 reads CARSLRGRRLSSYEQYF. Here the CDR3 DNA reads TGTGCCAGAAGCTTGAGGGGTCGGCGTCTTAGCTCCTACGAGCAGTACTTC.

The chain couples TRBV19 to TRBJ2-1, with a possible D match to TRBD2 (6 bases). CDR1 and CDR2 from the germline V gene are LNHDA and SQIVND (reference sequence). V lost 3 bases, J lost 2 bases, and 11 bases lay in between. There are 15 residues in the CDR3. CDR3 in DNA: TGTGCCAGTAGTATTAGCGGCACCCCCTACAATGAGCAGTTCTTC. Residues: CASSISGTPYNEQFF.

CDR3 sequence: CASSMGQENQPQHF. The CDR3 DNA is TGTGCCAGTAGTATGGGACAGGAGAATCAGCCCCAGCATTTT. The chain is built from TRBV19 and TRBJ1-5; TRBD1 matches at 8 bases. The CDR3 is made up of 14 amino acids. The V segment lost 3 bases and the J segment 4 bases; nucleotides outside the gene matches: 2. In germline, CDR1 is LNHDA, CDR2 SQIVND (reference sequence).

This clone was detected only a few times. V gene TRBV9 combines with J gene TRBJ2-7, with a tentative D call TRBD1 (7 bases). V lost 3 bases and J lost 6, with 16 bases in between. The CDR3 has 14 amino acids. The germline CDR1 and CDR2 sequences are SGDLS and YYNGEE. The CDR3 sequence is CASSARQGGREQYF. The CDR3 DNA sequence: TGTGCCAGCAGCGCCCGACAGGGAGGTCGCGAGCAGTACTTC.

The chain carries TRBV10-3 and TRBJ2-5, with 8 bases that match TRBD1. CDR1 and CDR2 (germline): ENHRY, SYGVKD. CDR3 length: 14 amino acids. J was trimmed by 2 bases and V by 7 bases; bases with no gene match: 6. The CDR3 sequence: CAITGGPGQETQYF. CDR3 nucleotides: TGTGCCATCACAGGGGGCCCCGGGCAAGAGACCCAGTACTTC.

The rearrangement links TRBV5-6 to TRBJ1-1; a possible D gene is TRBD1 (5 bases). The CDR3 length is 15 residues. V lost 0 bases and J 1 base, leaving 10 bases between the germline ends. Germline CDR1 is SGHDT and CDR2 is YYEEEE. CDR3 nucleotide sequence: TGTGCCAGCAGCTTGGCAGGGTACTCGAACACTGAAGCTTTCTTT. The encoded protein is CASSLAGYSNTEAFF.

This clone was detected ten times or more. The junction differs from germline at one of its ends, possibly a read error. This chain joins TRBV28 and TRBJ2-2; D gene unclear. Germline V gene sequence: CDR1 MDHEN, CDR2 SYDVKM. The CDR3 is 14 amino acids. DNA for the CDR3: TGTGCCAGCAATTTAGGCCAGTTCACCGGGGAGCTGTTTTTT. Encoded protein: CASNLGQFTGELFF.